The entry that follows covers one T cell receptor beta chain sequence. This may arise from a read error, as a much more abundant clone is one base away. The record originates from a study of tumor-infiltrating lymphocytes in primary liver carcinoma. CDR1 is LGHNA and CDR2 is YNFKEQ in the germline V gene. This CDR3 comprises 15 residues. The authors made TCR beta cDNA from roughly 480 ng total RNA with a constant-region primer. TCR beta libraries came from three nested multiplex PCR rounds using slightly modified ARM-PCR. In the first two PCR rounds, TRBV1-TRBV30 forward primers were paired with a C-beta reverse primer, and each round lasted approximately 10 cycles. Via MiXCR, TCRdb re-called the multiplex PCR reads, giving one row per CDR3 protein. The sample comprises some 200,000 distinct CDR3 sequences, approximately 65% of which are singletons, and roughly 7% rests with the top ten. Germline DNA was also extracted, while the blood RNA originated from unsorted whole blood. HBV chronically infected the treatment-naive patients.

Sample: peripheral blood. The chain recombines TRBV4-2 with TRBJ1-2; D remains unclear. This sequence originates from a woman aged 55-69 years with primary liver carcinoma and hepatitis B virus infection. Written as DNA, the CDR3 is TGTGGCAGCAGCCAAGATCGAGTCCTTTCCTATGGCTACACCTTC. It translates to CGSSQDRVLSYGYTF.